These 29 T cell receptor beta chains were all obtained from the same sample, sequenced in a study of T cell repertoires in cytomegalovirus infection. Using its own MiXCR run on the reads, TCRdb lists one record per CDR3 protein. The data show roughly 280,000 distinct CDR3 sequences, approximately 8.3% seen once. Material: PBMCs. Every receptor here comes from a human donor in good health (CMV status not recorded). Some clones in this sample may be carry-over from other donors' samples.

This clonotype has at least ten counts. The J gene is TRBJ1-1, the V gene TRBV28; D is undetermined. The CDR3 is 11 residues long. V was pared by 5 bases and J by 5 bases, with 6 bases between. The germline V gene encodes CDR1 MDHEN and CDR2 SYDVKM. In nucleotides, the CDR3 is TGTGCCAGCAGTCCCCATACTGAAGCTTTCTTT. As protein: CASSPHTEAFF.

This clonotype was recorded at least ten times. The chain is built from TRBV7-2 and TRBJ2-7; D remains unclear. V was clipped by 3 bases and J by 0 bases, with 12 bases between them. CDR3 size: 15 residues. CDR1 is SGHTA and CDR2 is FQGNSA in the germline V gene. Here the CDR3 DNA reads TGTGCCAGCAGCTTTCCCGAAGGTTTCTCCTACGAGCAGTACTTC. The encoded protein is CASSFPEGFSYEQYF.

This clonotype showed up just a few times. The J gene is TRBJ2-7, the V gene TRBV19, with 7 bases matching TRBD1. The germline V gene has CDR1 LNHDA and CDR2 SQIVND (reference sequence). The V gene end was trimmed by 1 base and the J gene end by 4 bases; junction bases not matched to a gene: 7. The CDR3 runs to 15 residues. In DNA, the CDR3 is TGTGCCAGTAGTATAGGGACAGGAAAGAGATACGAGCAGTACTTC. Its translation is CASSIGTGKRYEQYF.

This clonotype has at least ten counts. The chain employs TRBV12-3 or TRBV12-4 and TRBJ1-1, with D possibly TRBD1 on 5 matching bases. V was pared by 7 bases and J by 4 bases, with 19 bases between. This CDR3 comprises 15 residues. The CDR3 loop is CASTSVGGWATEAFF. Written as DNA, the CDR3 is TGTGCCAGCACCTCCGTCGGGGGGTGGGCCACTGAAGCTTTCTTT.

This clonotype was detected many times. V usage is TRBV7-6 and J usage is TRBJ2-7, with D perhaps TRBD1 or TRBD2 (6 bases each). The CDR3 contains 14 residues. V was cut by 6 bases and J by 6 bases, with 18 bases left in between. Per germline, CDR1 SGHVS and CDR2 FNYEAQ. Here the CDR3 reads CASSEQGGYGEQYF. CDR3 nucleotides: TGTGCCAGCAGTGAACAAGGGGGGTATGGCGAGCAGTACTTC.

This clonotype was seen more than once but under ten times. The V and J genes are TRBV2 and TRBJ2-1; no clear D gene. The length of the CDR3 is 16 residues. V was pared by 7 bases and J by 0 bases, with 16 bases between. The V gene's germline CDR1 is SNHLY and CDR2 FYNNEI. In nucleotides, the CDR3 is TGTGCCAGCACGGGCCTTACCCAAAGCTCCTACAATGAGCAGTTCTTC. The encoded protein is CASTGLTQSSYNEQFF.

This clonotype was observed many times. The V call is TRBV7-2, the J call TRBJ2-7, with 9 bases lining up with TRBD2. Germline V CDR1 and CDR2: SGHTA, FQGNSA. This CDR3 is built from 15 residues. Trimming took 1 base from V and 3 from J; bases not matched to a gene: 4. Here the CDR3 reads CASSLVGTSRYEQYF. The CDR3 nucleotides read TGTGCCAGCAGCTTAGTAGGGACTAGCCGCTACGAGCAGTACTTC.

This clonotype was seen at least ten times. This rearrangement joins TRBV19 to TRBJ1-1; TRBD1 agrees at 7 bases. With V trimmed by 5 bases and J by 1 base, 4 bases remained unmatched. Germline CDR1 is LNHDA and CDR2 is SQIVND (reference sequence). This CDR3 is built from 14 residues. CDR3 nucleotide sequence: TGTGCCAGTAGTCATCGGACAGGGAACACTGAAGCTTTCTTT. Translating gives CASSHRTGNTEAFF.

The sample holds many counts of this clonotype. This chain joins TRBV7-6 and TRBJ2-1; maybe TRBD1 (6 bases). CDR3 size: 13 residues. Germline values: CDR1 SGHVS, CDR2 FNYEAQ. V lost 2 bases to trimming and J lost 5 bases, with 7 bases between them. The CDR3 DNA reads as TGTGCCAGCAGCTTAAGGACAGACAATGAGCAGTTCTTC. As protein: CASSLRTDNEQFF.

This clonotype was detected ten times or more. This chain's CDR3 is CASSTAGLAGGGEQFF. For the CDR3, the DNA is TGTGCCAGCAGCACAGCCGGCCTAGCGGGGGGTGGTGAGCAGTTCTTC. The chain links TRBV7-2 to TRBJ2-1; TRBD2 matches at 11 bases. Trimming took 5 bases from V and 9 from J; bases not matched to a gene: 12. The germline gives CDR1 SGHTA, CDR2 FQGNSA. This CDR3 contains 16 residues.

This clonotype has a count of ten or more. The chain employs TRBV7-8 and TRBJ2-7, with 7 nucleotides matching TRBD1. The CDR3 is made up of 15 amino acids. Germline CDR1 and CDR2: SGHVS and FQNEAQ. Unmatched junction bases numbered 5, after V lost 3 bases and J lost 0 bases. Here the CDR3 DNA reads TGTGCCAGCAGCTTTTCGACAGGGCCCTCCTACGAGCAGTACTTC. Encoded protein: CASSFSTGPSYEQYF.

Comments on this clonotype: This may be a read error: a much more frequent sequence differs by one nucleotide. This chain links TRBV7-3 with TRBJ1-1; D is unresolved. The germline CDR1 and CDR2 sequences are SGHTA and FQGTGA. V was pared by 0 bases and J by 8 bases, with 7 bases between. This CDR3 region has 12 residues. The CDR3 DNA reads as TGTGCCAGCAGCTTAACAAAATCGGAAGCTTTCTTT. This gives the protein CASSLTKSEAFF.

This clonotype was detected many times. The rearrangement uses TRBV7-9 and TRBJ2-4; D is unresolved. The germline V gene encodes CDR1 SEHNR and CDR2 FQNEAQ (reference sequence). V lost 5 bases to trimming and J lost 0 bases, with 14 bases between them. The CDR3 sequence is 16 residues long. CDR3 sequence reads: CASSPRGELAKNIQYF. The CDR3 DNA sequence: TGTGCCAGCAGCCCCCGTGGCGAACTAGCCAAAAACATTCAGTACTTC.

This sequence joins TRBV27 and TRBJ2-1, with 8 bases fitting TRBD2. Germline values: CDR1 MNHEY, CDR2 SMNVEV (reference sequence). The CDR3 runs to 16 residues. V lost 4 bases, J lost 0 bases, and 5 bases stayed unmatched. As DNA, the CDR3 is TGTGCCAGCAGTTCTCCCCGGGGGGGCTCCTACAATGAGCAGTTCTTC. Its protein product is CASSSPRGGSYNEQFF.

This clonotype was recorded a few times. This chain connects TRBV7-2 to TRBJ2-2; 9 positions agree with TRBD1. Trimming took 4 bases from V and 0 from J; bases not matched to a gene: 9. Germline V gene sequence: CDR1 SGHTA, CDR2 FQGNSA. The CDR3 length is 18 residues. As DNA, the CDR3 is TGTGCCAGCAGCTATACAGGGGGCCAGCCTACGAACACCGGGGAGCTGTTTTTT. This sequence encodes CASSYTGGQPTNTGELFF.

This clonotype occurred many times. V and J are TRBV20-1 and TRBJ1-5; tentatively, D is TRBD1 (5 bases). Germline CDR1 and CDR2: DFQATT and SNEGSKA (reference sequence). The CDR3 runs 14 residues. Trimming took 3 bases from V and 4 from J, leaving 13 bases between them. The CDR3: CSARDHRRNQPQHF. DNA for the CDR3: TGCAGTGCTAGGGATCACAGGAGGAATCAGCCCCAGCATTTT.

This clonotype came up a few times. The rearrangement joins TRBV19 to TRBJ2-5; TRBD2 agrees at 10 bases. The CDR3 runs to 15 residues. The trim removed 6 bases at V and 2 bases at J, leaving 6 bases unmatched. Germline V gene sequence: CDR1 LNHDA, CDR2 SQIVND (reference sequence). The CDR3 DNA follows: TGTGCCAGTAGGGATAGCGGGAGGCAACAAGAGACCCAGTACTTC. It specifies CASRDSGRQQETQYF.

This rearrangement joins TRBV29-1 to TRBJ2-1, with 10 positions matching TRBD1. Per germline, CDR1 SQVTM and CDR2 ANQGSEA. CDR3 length: 15 residues. V lost 1 base, J lost 3 bases, and 3 bases stayed unmatched. The CDR3 loop reads CSVEGGTGVYNEQFF. CDR3 nucleotide sequence: TGCAGCGTTGAAGGGGGGACAGGGGTCTACAATGAGCAGTTCTTC.

This clonotype was seen at least ten times. This sequence joins TRBV7-2 and TRBJ1-6, with TRBD1 identical over 10 bases. CDR3 length: 20 amino acids. The germline V gene encodes CDR1 SGHTA and CDR2 FQGNSA. V trimming: 2 bases; J trimming: 5 bases; junction bases outside the gene matches: 15. In DNA form, the CDR3 reads TGTGCCAGCAGCTTAAACAGGGATTTCGGGACAGGGGCCGATAATTCACCCCTCCACTTT. It translates to CASSLNRDFGTGADNSPLHF.

This clonotype was seen a handful of times. J is TRBJ1-4 and V is TRBV6-5; no reliable D call. The CDR3 consists of 14 residues. CDR1 is MNHEY and CDR2 is SVGAGI in the germline V gene. The germline V and J ends were trimmed by 2 bases and 6 bases, with 10 bases remaining between them. CDR3 residues: CASSYDRSYEKLFF. For the CDR3, the DNA is TGTGCCAGCAGTTACGATCGCAGCTATGAAAAACTGTTTTTT.

This clonotype was seen repeatedly, ten times or more. This chain links TRBV5-1 with TRBJ2-5, with D possibly being TRBD2 (6 bases). The CDR3 sequence is 14 residues long. From germline, CDR1 is SGHRS and CDR2 YFSETQ. Trimming removed 0 bases at V and 4 bases at J, with 10 bases between. CDR3 sequence: CASSLDGRGETQYF. The CDR3 nucleotides read TGCGCCAGCAGCTTGGACGGGAGAGGAGAGACCCAGTACTTC.

This clonotype showed up just a few times. Written as DNA, the CDR3 is TGCAGCGTCGAGACCAAGGGGCGGTATGGCTACACCTTC. It yields the protein CSVETKGRYGYTF. V is TRBV29-1 and J is TRBJ1-2, with D perhaps matching TRBD1 (5 bases). This CDR3 spans 13 amino acids. CDR1 SQVTM and CDR2 ANQGSEA come from the germline V gene. Trimming shortened V by 6 bases and J by 5 bases, and 16 bases separated the two germline ends.

In its sample, this clonotype was seen a few times. The gene calls are TRBV29-1 and TRBJ2-2, with 8 positions matching TRBD1. The germline V gene encodes CDR1 SQVTM and CDR2 ANQGSEA. Trimming cost V 8 bases and J 4 bases; bases outside gene matches: 12. The CDR3 has 15 residues. For the CDR3, the DNA is TGCAGCATTAAAATTGGGACAGGCGTCACCGGGGAGCTGTTTTTT. This translates into CSIKIGTGVTGELFF.

This clonotype was seen ten or more times. The rearrangement joins TRBV7-2 to TRBJ2-1; D might be TRBD1 (6 bases). CDR3 length: 12 residues. V was pared by 9 bases and J by 8 bases, with 14 bases between. CDR1 SGHTA and CDR2 FQGNSA come from the germline V gene. The CDR3 is CASFPGGHEQFF. Written as DNA, the CDR3 is TGTGCCAGTTTTCCTGGGGGCCATGAGCAGTTCTTC.

The sample holds many counts of this clonotype. At one end the junction does not follow the germline gene, possibly because of a read error. The chain has TRBV7-2 and TRBJ1-6; D may be TRBD1 (6 bases). Per the germline V gene, CDR1 is SGHTA and CDR2 is FQGNSA. This CDR3 comprises 13 residues. The CDR3 is CASSSQGGSRPLF. The CDR3 bases are TGTGCCAGCAGTTCCCAAGGGGGGTCCCGACCACTCTTT.

This clonotype was counted many times. The chain has TRBV11-3 and TRBJ1-5; D is unclear. CDR3 size: 13 residues. V was pared by 0 bases and J by 5 bases, with 5 bases between. The germline CDR1 and CDR2 sequences are SGHNT and YENEEA. CDR3 in DNA: TGTGCCAGCAGCTTAGACAATCATCAGCCCCAGCATTTT. Amino acid sequence: CASSLDNHQPQHF.

This clonotype showed up just a few times. V gene TRBV19 combines with J gene TRBJ1-5; a weak D match, TRBD1 (6 bases). The germline CDR1 and CDR2 sequences are LNHDA and SQIVND (reference sequence). Trimming removed 5 bases at V and 5 bases at J, with 16 bases between. The CDR3 spans 15 residues. The CDR3 bases are TGTGCCAGTAGTGGGGGAAACAGGGTTGATCAGCCCCAGCATTTT. It codes for CASSGGNRVDQPQHF.

The rearrangement links TRBV7-2 to TRBJ2-7, with 11 bases matching TRBD2. The germline CDR1 and CDR2 sequences are SGHTA and FQGNSA. The V gene end was trimmed by 6 bases and the J gene end by 2 bases; junction bases not matched to a gene: 3. The CDR3 extends over 14 amino acids. The CDR3 is CASRKLAGAYEQYF. CDR3 DNA: TGTGCCAGCAGAAAACTAGCGGGAGCCTACGAGCAGTACTTC.

There are many counts of this clonotype. J is TRBJ1-2 and V is TRBV6-1, with TRBD1 as a possible D gene (5 bases). Looked up from germline, CDR1 is MNHNS and CDR2 is SASEGT. The length of the CDR3 is 13 residues. V lost 5 bases and J lost 4, with 11 bases in between. In DNA, the CDR3 is TGTGCCAGCAGTTCCGGGGCCAGCTATGGCTACACCTTC. Its protein product is CASSSGASYGYTF.